These 13 T cell receptor beta chains came from one sample sequenced in a study of somatic mutations in cytotoxic T cells in rheumatoid arthritis. Data came from immunoSEQ multiplex PCR; TCRdb stores just in-frame clones and leaves some out. The sample includes under 12,000 clones, about 80% of them seen just once. Input material: CD8+ T cells sorted from blood. The receptors were sampled from a woman aged 55-75 years with rheumatoid arthritis.

This chain uses TRBV19 with TRBJ2-3; D is uncertain. The germline V gene has CDR1 LNHDA and CDR2 SQIVND (reference sequence). This CDR3 spans 14 amino acids. Trimming took off 5 bases at V and 4 bases at J, with 13 bases between the two ends. The CDR3 loop reads CASSPPTMADTQYF. Written as DNA, the CDR3 is TGTGCCAGTAGTCCCCCGACAATGGCAGATACGCAGTATTTT.

The rearrangement uses TRBV9 and TRBJ2-5; 7 bases line up with TRBD1. With 4 bases clipped from V and 5 bases from J, the junction kept 11 bases outside the gene matches. CDR3 length: 15 amino acids. The germline V gene has CDR1 SGDLS and CDR2 YYNGEE. The CDR3 loop reads CASSSTTGSGETQYF. The DNA for the CDR3 is TGTGCCAGCAGCTCGACGACAGGGTCAGGGGAGACCCAGTACTTC.

The V gene is TRBV10-3, the J gene TRBJ1-2; D is perhaps TRBD1 (5 bases). Per germline, CDR1 ENHRY and CDR2 SYGVKD. The CDR3 is made up of 11 amino acids. Deletions cut 6 bases from V and 6 bases from J, with 8 bases between. CDR3 protein: CAIRKGDGYTF. Written as DNA, the CDR3 is TGTGCCATCAGGAAAGGGGATGGCTACACCTTC.

The rearrangement joins TRBV27 to TRBJ2-7, with D maybe TRBD2 (6 bases). Trimming cost V 3 bases and J 0 bases, with 18 bases left between them. CDR1 and CDR2 (germline): MNHEY, SMNVEV (reference sequence). The CDR3 has 17 residues. The CDR3 nucleotides read TGTGCCAGCAGTTTCTCCCCTTGGAGGGAGGACTCCTACGAGCAGTACTTC. Translated: CASSFSPWREDSYEQYF.

This clone was counted once. J is TRBJ1-2 and V is TRBV7-2, with 10 bases aligning to TRBD1. Germline CDR1 and CDR2: SGHTA and FQGNSA. The trim removed 5 bases at V and 1 base at J, leaving 7 bases unmatched. The CDR3 is made up of 16 amino acids. CDR3 coding DNA: TGTGCCAGCAGCAAACCGACAGGGGGCAGTAACTATGGCTACACCTTC. It translates to CASSKPTGGSNYGYTF.

A note on this clone: Germline and junction disagree at one end, which may indicate a read error. This chain links TRBV5-4 with TRBJ2-7; 15 bases map to TRBD2. The CDR3 is made up of 17 amino acids. Germline values: CDR1 SGHNT, CDR2 YYREEE (reference sequence). CDR3 coding DNA: TGTGCCAGCAGCTTGTCAGGACTAGCGGGAGGGCCGTGGGAGCAGCACTTC. This translates into CASSLSGLAGGPWEQHF. The complete variable domain, with remaining parts taken from reference TRBV5-4 and TRBJ2-7, reads ETGVTQSPTHLIKTRGQQVTLRCSSQSGHNTVSWYQQALGQGPQFIFQYYREEENGRGNFPPRFSGLQFPNYSSELNVNALELDDSALYLCASSLSGLAGGPWEQHFGPGTRLTVT.

The CDR3 nucleotides read TGTGCCTGGACCAACCCCAGGTATTACAATGAGCAGTTCTTC. This gives the protein CAWTNPRYYNEQFF. The genes are TRBV30 and TRBJ2-1; D unresolved. Germline CDR1 reads GTSNPN; CDR2 reads SVGIG (reference sequence). Between the trimmed V and J ends, which lost 4 bases and 4 bases, there was a span of 14 bases. This CDR3 spans 14 amino acids.

The chain carries TRBV25-1 and TRBJ1-2; 7 bases are a match to TRBD1. Germline CDR1 and CDR2: MGHDK and SYGVNS. The CDR3 sequence is 14 residues long. V lost 5 bases, J lost 5 bases, and 8 bases stayed unmatched. CDR3 DNA sequence: TGTGCCAGCAGTTTAACAGGGGAGTGGTATGGCTACACCTTC. Its translation: CASSLTGEWYGYTF.

The chain couples TRBV7-6 to TRBJ2-1; tentatively, D is TRBD2 (6 bases). The germline V gene encodes CDR1 SGHVS and CDR2 FNYEAQ. V was shortened by 5 bases and J by 1 base, with 18 bases between the two germline ends. This CDR3 region has 17 residues. The CDR3 region is CASSPAAGGQSYNEQFF. The CDR3 nucleotides are TGTGCCAGCAGCCCCGCGGCAGGAGGGCAGTCCTACAATGAGCAGTTCTTC. Full variable domain (outside the CDR3, taken from reference TRBV7-6 and TRBJ2-1): GAGVSQSPRYKVTKRGQDVALRCDPISGHVSLYWYRQALGQGPEFLTYFNYEAQQDKSGLPNDRFSAERPEGSISTLTIQRTEQRDSAMYRCASSPAAGGQSYNEQFFGPGTRLTVL.

V is TRBV7-4 and J is TRBJ2-5, with TRBD2 identical over 12 bases. J lost 5 bases, V lost 3 bases, and 13 bases had no gene match. The CDR3 is 18 residues long. The germline CDR1 and CDR2 sequences are SGHVT and SQSDAQ. The CDR3, as DNA: TGTGCCAGCAGCTTGTTGACTAGCGGGAGCTTAGGGGAGGAGACCCAGTACTTC. Translating gives CASSLLTSGSLGEETQYF.

The V gene is TRBV4-1, the J gene TRBJ1-5; TRBD1 agrees at 7 bases. This CDR3 is 17 amino acids long. The trim removed 1 base at V and 5 bases at J, leaving 11 bases unmatched. Germline V gives CDR1 MGHRA, CDR2 YSYEKL. CDR3 nucleotide sequence: TGCGCCAGCAGCCAAGGGGTGGGAGACAGGGTCGATCAGCCCCAGCATTTT. The encoded protein is CASSQGVGDRVDQPQHF.

This rearrangement joins TRBV2 to TRBJ1-1; TRBD1 is a possible D gene (5 bases). Per germline, CDR1 SNHLY and CDR2 FYNNEI. The CDR3 has 14 amino acids. Trimming stripped 5 bases from V and 0 bases from J, with 10 bases between. CDR3 protein: CASSIAGLNTEAFF. The DNA of the CDR3 is TGTGCCAGCAGTATCGCGGGGCTGAACACTGAAGCTTTCTTT.

The rearrangement links TRBV28 to TRBJ2-3; 7 nucleotides align to TRBD2. The CDR3 totals 15 residues. V lost 2 bases and J lost 3; bases outside the gene matches: 5. Germline V gene sequence: CDR1 MDHEN, CDR2 SYDVKM. The CDR3 loop reads CASSLRGGSTDTQYF. CDR3 nucleotide sequence: TGTGCCAGCAGTTTAAGAGGCGGGAGTACAGATACGCAGTATTTT.